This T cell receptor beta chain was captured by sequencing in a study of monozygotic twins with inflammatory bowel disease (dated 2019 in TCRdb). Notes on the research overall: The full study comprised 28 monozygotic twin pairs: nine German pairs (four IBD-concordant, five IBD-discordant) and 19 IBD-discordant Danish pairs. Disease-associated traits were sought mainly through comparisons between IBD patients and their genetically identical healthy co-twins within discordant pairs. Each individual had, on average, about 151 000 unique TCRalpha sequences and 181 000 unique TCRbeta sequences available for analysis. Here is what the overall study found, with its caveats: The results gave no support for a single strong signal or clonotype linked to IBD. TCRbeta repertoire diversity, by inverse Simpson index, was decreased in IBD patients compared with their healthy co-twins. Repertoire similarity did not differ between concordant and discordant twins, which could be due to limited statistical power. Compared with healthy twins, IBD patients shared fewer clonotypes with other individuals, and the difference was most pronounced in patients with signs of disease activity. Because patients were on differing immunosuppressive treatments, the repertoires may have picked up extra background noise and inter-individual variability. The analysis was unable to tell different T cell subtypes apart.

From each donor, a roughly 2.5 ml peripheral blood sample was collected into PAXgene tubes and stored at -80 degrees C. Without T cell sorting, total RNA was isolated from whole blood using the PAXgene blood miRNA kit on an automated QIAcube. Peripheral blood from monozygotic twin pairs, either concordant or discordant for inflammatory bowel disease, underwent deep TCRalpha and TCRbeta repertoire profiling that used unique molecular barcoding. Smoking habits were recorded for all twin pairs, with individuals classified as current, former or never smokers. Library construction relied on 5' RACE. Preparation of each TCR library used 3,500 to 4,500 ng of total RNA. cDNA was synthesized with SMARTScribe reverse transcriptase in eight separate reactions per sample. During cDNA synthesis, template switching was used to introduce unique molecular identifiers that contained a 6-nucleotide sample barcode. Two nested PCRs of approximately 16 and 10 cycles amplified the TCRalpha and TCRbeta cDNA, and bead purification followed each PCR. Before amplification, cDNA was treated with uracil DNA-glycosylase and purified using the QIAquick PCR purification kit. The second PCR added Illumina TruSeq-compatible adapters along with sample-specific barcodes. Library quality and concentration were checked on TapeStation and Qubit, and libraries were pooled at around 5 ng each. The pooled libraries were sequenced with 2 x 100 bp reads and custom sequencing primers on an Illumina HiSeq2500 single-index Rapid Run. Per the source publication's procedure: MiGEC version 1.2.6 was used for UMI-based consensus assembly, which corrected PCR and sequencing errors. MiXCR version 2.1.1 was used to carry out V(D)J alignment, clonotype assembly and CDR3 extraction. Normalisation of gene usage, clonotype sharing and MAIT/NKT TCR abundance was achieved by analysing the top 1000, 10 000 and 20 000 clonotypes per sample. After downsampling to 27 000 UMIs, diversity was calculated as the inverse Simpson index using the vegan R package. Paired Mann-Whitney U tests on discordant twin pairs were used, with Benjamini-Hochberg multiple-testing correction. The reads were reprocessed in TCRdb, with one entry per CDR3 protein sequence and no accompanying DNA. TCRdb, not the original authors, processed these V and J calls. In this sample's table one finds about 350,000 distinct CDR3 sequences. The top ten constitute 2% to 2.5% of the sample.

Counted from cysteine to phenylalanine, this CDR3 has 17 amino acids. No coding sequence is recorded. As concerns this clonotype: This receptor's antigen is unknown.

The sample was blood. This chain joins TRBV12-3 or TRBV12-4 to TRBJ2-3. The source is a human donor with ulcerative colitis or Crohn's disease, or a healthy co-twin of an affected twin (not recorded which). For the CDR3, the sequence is CASSWSWRTASTDTQYF.